These T cell receptor beta chains were read from a single sample in a study of blood T cell repertoires in COVID-19. Assay used: immunoSEQ multiplex PCR; TCRdb lists only in-frame clones, some missing. The top ten hold 4.4% of the sample, which has over 200,000 clones, roughly 84% seen once. The specimen sequenced was peripheral blood. These receptors were collected from a man aged 50-60 years with active or convalescent COVID-19. Both conserved end residues are part of each CDR3. The D gene is left open where the match is weak. The size field is filled for only some rows; it gives once, few, many or a size class.

DNA,CDR3,D,J,size,V
TGTGCCAGCTCACCACGATGGACAGGGCAATCTGAAGCTTTCTTT,CASSPRWTGQSEAFF,TRBD1,TRBJ1-1,NA,TRBV18
TGTGCCAGCAGTGACCAGGGCCCCTACAATGAGCAGTTCTTC,CASSDQGPYNEQFF,NA,TRBJ2-1,NA,TRBV6-1
TGTGCCAGCCAGGGGGGACAGGGGGCGTATGAGCAGTACTTC,CASQGGQGAYEQYF,TRBD1,TRBJ2-7,NA,TRBV28
TGTGCCAGCAGCCAAGAGTCCGGCGGGGGGGCGTACGAGCAGTACTTC,CASSQESGGGAYEQYF,TRBD2,TRBJ2-7,NA,TRBV4-2
TGTGCCAGCAAGTCGGTCCGGTATGGCTACACCTTC,CASKSVRYGYTF,NA,TRBJ1-2,NA,TRBV19
TGTGCCAGCAGGTCAGGGACAGCTTCCTATGGCTACACCTTC,CASRSGTASYGYTF,TRBD1,TRBJ1-2,NA,TRBV28
TGCAGCGTTGGGACAGGACGATTGAACGGCATATATTTT,CSVGTGRLNGIYF,TRBD1,TRBJ1-3,NA,TRBV29-1
TGTGCCAGCAGCTCGACAGGGTCCAATCAGCCCCAGCATTTT,CASSSTGSNQPQHF,TRBD1,TRBJ1-5,NA,TRBV7-9
TGTGCCAGTAGTATAGATCGGGACTACAATGAGCAGTTCTTC,CASSIDRDYNEQFF,NA,TRBJ2-1,NA,TRBV19
TGTGCCAGCAGCAGACAGTCGAACACTGAAGCTTTCTTT,CASSRQSNTEAFF,NA,TRBJ1-1,NA,TRBV11-3
TGTGCCAGCAGTTCCCGGGTTTATGGCTACACCTTC,CASSSRVYGYTF,NA,TRBJ1-2,few,TRBV6-5
TGTGCCAGCAGTTACCCCCTCCTAGCGGCGACTAACAATGAGCAGTTCTTC,CASSYPLLAATNNEQFF,TRBD2,TRBJ2-1,NA,TRBV6-2/TRBV6-3